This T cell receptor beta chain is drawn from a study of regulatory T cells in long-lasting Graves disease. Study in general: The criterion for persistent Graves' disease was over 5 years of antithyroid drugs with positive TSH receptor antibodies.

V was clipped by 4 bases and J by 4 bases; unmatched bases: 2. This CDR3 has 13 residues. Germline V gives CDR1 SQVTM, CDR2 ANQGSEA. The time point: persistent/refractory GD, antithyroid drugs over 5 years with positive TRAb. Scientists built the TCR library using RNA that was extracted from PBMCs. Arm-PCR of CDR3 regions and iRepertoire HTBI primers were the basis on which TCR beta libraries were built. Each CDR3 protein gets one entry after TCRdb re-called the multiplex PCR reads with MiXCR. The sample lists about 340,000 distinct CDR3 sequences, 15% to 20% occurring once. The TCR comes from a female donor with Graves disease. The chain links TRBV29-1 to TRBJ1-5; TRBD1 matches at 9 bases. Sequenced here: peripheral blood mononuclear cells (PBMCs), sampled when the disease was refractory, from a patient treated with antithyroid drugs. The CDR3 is CSVGQGVNQPQHF. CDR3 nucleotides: TGCAGCGTTGGACAGGGGGTAAATCAGCCCCAGCATTTT.